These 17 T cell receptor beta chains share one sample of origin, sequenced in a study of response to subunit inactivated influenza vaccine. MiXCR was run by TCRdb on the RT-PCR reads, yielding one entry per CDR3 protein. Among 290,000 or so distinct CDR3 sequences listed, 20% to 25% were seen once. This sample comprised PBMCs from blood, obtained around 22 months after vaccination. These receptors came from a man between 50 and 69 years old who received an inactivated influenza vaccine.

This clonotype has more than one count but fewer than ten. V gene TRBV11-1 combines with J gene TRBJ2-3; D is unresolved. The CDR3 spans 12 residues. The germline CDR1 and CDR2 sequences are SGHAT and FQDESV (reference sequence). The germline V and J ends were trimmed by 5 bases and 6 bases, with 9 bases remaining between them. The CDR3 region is CASSPPSDTQYF. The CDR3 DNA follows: TGTGCCAGCAGCCCCCCTTCGGATACGCAGTATTTT.

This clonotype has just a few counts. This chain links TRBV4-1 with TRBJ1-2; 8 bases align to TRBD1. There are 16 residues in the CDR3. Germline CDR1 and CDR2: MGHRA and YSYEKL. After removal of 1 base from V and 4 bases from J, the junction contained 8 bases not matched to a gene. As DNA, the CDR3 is TGCGCCAGCAGCCAAGGGCTGACAGGGGTGTTCTATGGCTACACCTTC. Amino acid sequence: CASSQGLTGVFYGYTF.

CDR3 residues: CASSPQATGELFF. The CDR3 region has the DNA TGTGCCAGCAGCCCACAGGCCACCGGGGAGCTGTTTTTT. The gene calls are TRBV6-2 or TRBV6-3 and TRBJ2-2; a weak D match, TRBD1 (5 bases). V lost 6 bases to trimming and J lost 4 bases, with 9 bases between them. Per germline, CDR1 MNHEY and CDR2 SVGEGT. The CDR3 totals 13 residues.

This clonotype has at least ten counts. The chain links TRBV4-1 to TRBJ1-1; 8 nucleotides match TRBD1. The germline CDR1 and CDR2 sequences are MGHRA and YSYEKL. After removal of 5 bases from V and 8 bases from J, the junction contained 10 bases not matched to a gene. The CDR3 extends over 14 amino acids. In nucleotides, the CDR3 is TGCGCCAGCAGCTCCTTATACCGGGACAGGGAAGCTTTCTTT. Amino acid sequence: CASSSLYRDREAFF.

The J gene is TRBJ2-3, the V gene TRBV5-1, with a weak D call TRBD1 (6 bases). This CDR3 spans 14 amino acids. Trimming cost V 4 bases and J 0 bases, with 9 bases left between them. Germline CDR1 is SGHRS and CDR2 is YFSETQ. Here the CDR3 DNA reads TGCGCCAGCAGCCCGGGACAAAGCACAGATACGCAGTATTTT. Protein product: CASSPGQSTDTQYF.

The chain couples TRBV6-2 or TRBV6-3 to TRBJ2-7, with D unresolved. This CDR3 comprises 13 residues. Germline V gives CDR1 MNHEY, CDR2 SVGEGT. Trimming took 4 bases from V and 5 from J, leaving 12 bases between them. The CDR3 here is CASSFEDLNEQYF. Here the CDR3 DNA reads TGTGCCAGCAGTTTCGAGGATTTGAACGAGCAGTACTTC.

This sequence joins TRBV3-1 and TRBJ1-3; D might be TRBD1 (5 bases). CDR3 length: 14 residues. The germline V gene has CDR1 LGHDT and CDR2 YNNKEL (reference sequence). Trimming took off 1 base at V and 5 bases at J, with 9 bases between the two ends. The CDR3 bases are TGTGCCAGCAGCCAAGGGGCAGGGAGAAACACCATATATTTT. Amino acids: CASSQGAGRNTIYF.

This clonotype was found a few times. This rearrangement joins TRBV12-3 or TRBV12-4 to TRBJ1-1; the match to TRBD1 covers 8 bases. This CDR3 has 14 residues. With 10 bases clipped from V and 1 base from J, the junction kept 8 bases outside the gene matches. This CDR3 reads CATRGQGKNTEAFF. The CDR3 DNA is TGTGCCACCAGGGGGCAGGGGAAGAACACTGAAGCTTTCTTT.

The CDR3 DNA is TGTGCCACCAGTGACACCATTGCGGGGGCGCGGGAGCAGTTCTTC. Translated: CATSDTIAGAREQFF. The gene calls are TRBV24-1 and TRBJ2-1; perhaps TRBD2 as D (7 bases). The V end lost 4 bases, the J end lost 10 bases, and 19 bases lay between the germline ends. Germline CDR1 KGHDR, CDR2 SFDVKD. The CDR3 is made up of 15 amino acids.

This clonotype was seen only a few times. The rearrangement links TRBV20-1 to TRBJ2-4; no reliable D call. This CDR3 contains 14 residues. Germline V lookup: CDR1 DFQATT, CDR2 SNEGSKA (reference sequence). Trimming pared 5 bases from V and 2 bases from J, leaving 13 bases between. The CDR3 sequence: CSASAQKSKNIQYF. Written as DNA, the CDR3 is TGCAGTGCTTCGGCCCAGAAATCCAAAAACATTCAGTACTTC.

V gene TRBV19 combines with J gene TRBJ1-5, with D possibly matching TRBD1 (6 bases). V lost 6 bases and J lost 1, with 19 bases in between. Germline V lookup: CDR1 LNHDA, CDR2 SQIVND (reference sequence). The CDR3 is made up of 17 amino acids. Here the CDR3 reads CASRGGGTRSSNQPQHF. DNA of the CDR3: TGTGCCAGTAGAGGAGGGGGGACCCGGTCGAGCAATCAGCCCCAGCATTTT. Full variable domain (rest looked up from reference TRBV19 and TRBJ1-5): DGGITQSPKYLFRKEGQNVTLSCEQNLNHDAMYWYRQDPGQGLRLIYYSQIVNDFQKGDIAEGYSVSREKKESFPLTVTSAQKNPTAFYLCASRGGGTRSSNQPQHFGDGTRLSIL.

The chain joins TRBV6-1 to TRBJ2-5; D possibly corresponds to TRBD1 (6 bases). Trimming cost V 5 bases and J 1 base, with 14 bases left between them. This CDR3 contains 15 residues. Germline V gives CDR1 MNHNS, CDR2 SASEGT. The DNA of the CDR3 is TGTGCCAGCAGTCGTTTGACAGGTGCCCAAGAGACCCAGTACTTC. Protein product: CASSRLTGAQETQYF.

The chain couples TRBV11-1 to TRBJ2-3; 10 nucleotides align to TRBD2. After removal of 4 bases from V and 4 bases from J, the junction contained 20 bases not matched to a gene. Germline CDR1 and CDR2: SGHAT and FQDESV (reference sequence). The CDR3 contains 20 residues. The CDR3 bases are TGTGCCAGCAGCTATTATCCGGGACTAGCGACAAACAGGGGTTCAGATACGCAGTATTTT. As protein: CASSYYPGLATNRGSDTQYF.

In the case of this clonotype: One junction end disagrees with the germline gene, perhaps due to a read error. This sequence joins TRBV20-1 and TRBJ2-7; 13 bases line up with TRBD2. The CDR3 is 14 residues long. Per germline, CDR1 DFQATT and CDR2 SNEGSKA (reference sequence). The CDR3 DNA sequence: TGCAGTGCCAGAGGACTAGCGGGAGTCTACGAGCAGTACTTC. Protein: CSARGLAGVYEQYF.

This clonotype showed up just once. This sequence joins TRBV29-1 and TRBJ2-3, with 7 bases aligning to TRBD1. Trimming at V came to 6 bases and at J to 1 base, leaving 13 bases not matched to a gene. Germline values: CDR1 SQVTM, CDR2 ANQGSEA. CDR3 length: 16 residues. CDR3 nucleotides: TGCAGCGTCGCCCTCGCTGGGGGACAGCGCACAGATACGCAGTATTTT. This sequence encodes CSVALAGGQRTDTQYF.

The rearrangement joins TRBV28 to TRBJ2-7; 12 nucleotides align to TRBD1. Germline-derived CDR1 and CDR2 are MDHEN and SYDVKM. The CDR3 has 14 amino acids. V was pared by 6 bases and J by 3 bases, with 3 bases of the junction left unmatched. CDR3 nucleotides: TGTGCCAGCAGGGGACAGGGGGCAGTCTACGAGCAGTACTTC. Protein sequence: CASRGQGAVYEQYF. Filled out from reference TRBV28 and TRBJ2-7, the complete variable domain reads DVKVTQSSRYLVKRTGEKVFLECVQDMDHENMFWYRQDPGLGLRLIYFSYDVKMKEKGDIPEGYSVSREKKERFSLILESASTNQTSMYLCASRGQGAVYEQYFGPGTRLTVT.

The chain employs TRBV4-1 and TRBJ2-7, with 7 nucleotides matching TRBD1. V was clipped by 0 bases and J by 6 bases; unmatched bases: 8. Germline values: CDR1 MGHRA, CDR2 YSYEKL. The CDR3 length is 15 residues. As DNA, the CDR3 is TGCGCCAGCAGCCAAGACCCCCGGGACAGCAGCGAGCAGTACTTC. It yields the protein CASSQDPRDSSEQYF.